A single sample gave rise to the 23 T cell receptor beta chains below, sequenced in a study of shared clonotypes between healthy human individuals. Produced via immunoSEQ multiplex PCR; TCRdb's table is partial and in-frame only. The sample yields 2,100,000 or so clones, approximately 96% seen once. Sequences were obtained from naive CD4+ T cells sorted from blood. Documented subset: CD45RA+ positively selected. All receptors derive from a man between 18 and 35 years old in good health.

The chain employs TRBV18 and TRBJ2-5; D gene uncertain. V lost 1 base and J lost 5, with 11 bases in between. The CDR3 has 14 residues. CDR1 and CDR2 (germline): KGHSH, LQKENI. CDR3 region: CASSPQEYGETQYF. Written as DNA, the CDR3 is TGTGCCAGCTCACCACAGGAATATGGGGAGACCCAGTACTTC. The entire variable domain, with the rest obtained from reference TRBV18 and TRBJ2-5, is as follows: NAGVMQNPRHLVRRRGQEARLRCSPMKGHSHVYWYRQLPEEGLKFMVYLQKENIIDESGMPKERFSAEFPKEGPSILRIQQVVRGDSAAYFCASSPQEYGETQYFGPGTRLLVL.

The rearrangement links TRBV27 to TRBJ2-7; D may be TRBD2 (6 bases). Germline V gene data show CDR1 as MNHEY and CDR2 as SMNVEV (reference sequence). Trimming removed 2 bases from V and 0 bases from J, with 8 bases in between. The CDR3 is 14 residues long. CDR3 sequence: CASSLIGGSYEQYF. In nucleotides, the CDR3 is TGTGCCAGCAGTTTAATCGGGGGCTCCTACGAGCAGTACTTC.

The J gene is TRBJ2-1, the V gene TRBV4-2; no definite D call. V lost 6 bases and J lost 7, with 13 bases in between. This CDR3 comprises 13 residues. The V gene's germline CDR1 is LGHNA and CDR2 YNFKEQ. In DNA, the CDR3 is TGTGCCAGCAGTCTCCAGTGGCGTAATGAGCAGTTCTTC. It codes for CASSLQWRNEQFF.

The chain recombines TRBV7-2 with TRBJ2-1; D is unresolved. The V end lost 2 bases, the J end lost 1 base, and 9 bases lay between the germline ends. Germline values: CDR1 SGHTA, CDR2 FQGNSA. The CDR3 contains 15 residues. The CDR3, as DNA: TGTGCCAGCAGCTTAAACGCTCCATCCTACAATGAGCAGTTCTTC. Its translation: CASSLNAPSYNEQFF.

This clone was picked up one time. The chain is built from TRBV7-9 and TRBJ1-4; D call uncertain. Germline V gene lookup returns CDR1 SEHNR and CDR2 FQNEAQ (reference sequence). The germline V and J ends were trimmed by 3 bases and 2 bases, with 16 bases remaining between them. The length of the CDR3 is 17 residues. CDR3: CASSFLTLEVTNEKLFF. CDR3 coding DNA: TGTGCCAGCAGCTTTTTGACACTTGAGGTGACTAATGAAAAACTGTTTTTT.

This chain joins TRBV28 and TRBJ1-4, with D tentatively TRBD1 (6 bases). Trimming removed 7 bases at V and 11 bases at J, with 17 bases between. The CDR3 has 13 amino acids. Per germline, CDR1 MDHEN and CDR2 SYDVKM. The DNA for the CDR3 is TGTGCCAGCACTCCCCAACAGGGAGGGAAACTGTTTTTT. Its protein is CASTPQQGGKLFF.

V and J are TRBV11-2 and TRBJ2-7; 9 nucleotides line up with TRBD1. Germline loops: CDR1 SGHAT, CDR2 FQNNGV. The CDR3 is 15 amino acids. V was pared by 5 bases and J by 5 bases, with 10 bases of the junction left unmatched. CDR3 DNA sequence: TGTGCCAGCAGCCCAATAAAGGGACAGGGTAACGAGCAGTACTTC. Translating it yields CASSPIKGQGNEQYF.

Notes on this clone: Other DNA sequences in the same sample also yield this CDR3. This chain connects TRBV5-1 to TRBJ2-3; tentative D call: TRBD2 (6 bases). The CDR3 consists of 14 residues. Germline V gene lookup returns CDR1 SGHRS and CDR2 YFSETQ. V was shortened by 4 bases and J by 0 bases, with 9 bases between the two germline ends. The CDR3 here is CASSPGTSTDTQYF. CDR3 nucleotides: TGCGCCAGCAGCCCCGGGACTAGCACAGATACGCAGTATTTT. The full variable domain, with the rest looked up from reference TRBV5-1 and TRBJ2-3, is KAGVTQTPRYLIKTRGQQVTLSCSPISGHRSVSWYQQTPGQGLQFLFEYFSETQRNKGNFPGRFSGRQFSNSRSEMNVSTLELGDSALYLCASSPGTSTDTQYFGPGTRLTVL.

The V gene is TRBV5-5, the J gene TRBJ1-1, with D uncertain. The germline V gene encodes CDR1 SGHKS and CDR2 YYEKEE (reference sequence). CDR3 length equals 17 residues. The V end lost 2 bases, the J end lost 0 bases, and 17 bases lay between the germline ends. This chain's CDR3 is CASSFRYLRTMNTEAFF. The CDR3, as DNA: TGTGCCAGCAGCTTTCGGTATCTAAGGACTATGAACACTGAAGCTTTCTTT. The variable domain in full, with the rest retrieved from reference TRBV5-5 and TRBJ1-1, is DAGVTQSPTHLIKTRGQQVTLRCSPISGHKSVSWYQQVLGQGPQFIFQYYEKEERGRGNFPDRFSARQFPNYSSELNVNALLLGDSALYLCASSFRYLRTMNTEAFFGQGTRLTVV.

V is TRBV5-1 and J is TRBJ2-6, with D unclear. This CDR3 has 15 residues. The germline V and J ends were trimmed by 4 bases and 2 bases, with 10 bases remaining between them. Germline assignment: CDR1 SGHRS and CDR2 YFSETQ. This CDR3 is CASSPLRTGANVLTF. For the CDR3, the DNA is TGCGCCAGCAGCCCCTTGAGGACTGGGGCCAACGTCCTGACTTTC.

The count of this clone is one. The chain carries TRBV7-2 and TRBJ2-5; no firm D call. With 2 bases removed from V and 1 base from J, the gap between germline ends came to 8 bases. Germline V gene data show CDR1 as SGHTA and CDR2 as FQGNSA. The CDR3 length is 14 residues. Written as DNA, the CDR3 is TGTGCCAGCAGCTTAAACCGGCCCCAAGAGACCCAGTACTTC. Translation: CASSLNRPQETQYF.

The CDR3 sequence: CASSQGGVQGTEAFF. The DNA for the CDR3 is TGCGCCAGCAGCCAAGGTGGTGTACAGGGCACTGAAGCTTTCTTT. The V gene is TRBV4-3, the J gene TRBJ1-1; D perhaps matches TRBD1 (6 bases). The CDR3 consists of 15 residues. V shed 1 base and J shed 4 bases, with 13 bases lying between them. Germline V lookup: CDR1 LGHNA, CDR2 YSLEER.

The chain carries TRBV9 and TRBJ2-3, with 7 bases fitting TRBD1. Germline CDR1 is SGDLS and CDR2 is YYNGEE. Losses at the gene ends were 3 bases for V and 0 bases for J; bases not matched to a gene: 4. The CDR3 runs 15 residues. The CDR3 is CASSGPGQSTDTQYF. The CDR3 bases are TGTGCCAGCAGCGGGCCGGGACAGAGCACAGATACGCAGTATTTT.

This clone has a single count. The same CDR3 is also encoded by other DNA sequences in this sample. The chain has TRBV30 and TRBJ2-7; no clear D. Trimming removed 3 bases at V and 0 bases at J, with 9 bases between. Germline V gene data show CDR1 as GTSNPN and CDR2 as SVGIG (reference sequence). The CDR3 extends over 13 amino acids. CDR3 DNA: TGTGCCTGGAGATTGGGTGGCTCCTACGAGCAGTACTTC. The encoded protein is CAWRLGGSYEQYF.

The V call is TRBV7-2, the J call TRBJ2-1; no definite D call. CDR3 length: 14 amino acids. Germline V gene data show CDR1 as SGHTA and CDR2 as FQGNSA. Trimming left V 6 bases short and J 6 bases short, with 15 bases between. CDR3 in amino acids: CASRPGPSPNEQFF. The DNA of the CDR3 is TGTGCCAGCAGGCCCGGACCGTCACCCAATGAGCAGTTCTTC.

This clone has only one observation. V gene TRBV5-4 combines with J gene TRBJ2-2; 10 nucleotides align to TRBD2. This CDR3 has 16 residues. Per the germline V gene, CDR1 is SGHNT and CDR2 is YYREEE (reference sequence). With 3 bases clipped from V and 3 bases from J, the junction kept 5 bases outside the gene matches. CDR3 coding DNA: TGTGCCAGCAGCTCCAGCGGGAGGGCCGACACCGGGGAGCTGTTTTTT. This encodes CASSSSGRADTGELFF. Drawing the rest from reference TRBV5-4 and TRBJ2-2, the complete variable domain is ETGVTQSPTHLIKTRGQQVTLRCSSQSGHNTVSWYQQALGQGPQFIFQYYREEENGRGNFPPRFSGLQFPNYSSELNVNALELDDSALYLCASSSSGRADTGELFFGEGSRLTVL.

Comment on this clone: Other DNA sequences from this sample encode an identical CDR3 as well. The chain couples TRBV27 to TRBJ2-7, with a tentative D call TRBD1 (5 bases). The CDR3 sequence is 14 residues long. The germline gives CDR1 MNHEY, CDR2 SMNVEV (reference sequence). V shed 6 bases and J shed 1 base, with 13 bases lying between them. DNA of the CDR3: TGTGCCAGCAGCCTGACAGTCAGTTCCTACGAGCAGTACTTC. It yields the protein CASSLTVSSYEQYF.

This clone appeared a single time. The V gene is TRBV5-1, the J gene TRBJ2-7; TRBD1 aligns across 7 bases. The V gene's germline CDR1 is SGHRS and CDR2 YFSETQ. V lost 0 bases to trimming and J lost 3 bases; unmatched junction nucleotides: 3. The CDR3 totals 14 residues. The CDR3 reads CASSLARDSYEQYF. Here the CDR3 DNA reads TGCGCCAGCAGCTTGGCCAGGGACAGCTACGAGCAGTACTTC.

As DNA, the CDR3 is TGTGCCAGTAGTCCCCGGGACGGAACCTACGAGCAGTACTTC. Translating it yields CASSPRDGTYEQYF. This chain uses TRBV19 with TRBJ2-7; D is tentatively TRBD1 or TRBD2 (5 bases each). CDR1 LNHDA and CDR2 SQIVND come from the germline V gene (reference sequence). This CDR3 spans 14 amino acids. The V gene lost 5 bases and the J gene lost 2 bases, with 13 bases spanning the gap.

The chain is built from TRBV28 and TRBJ1-1; D unresolved. V was pared by 2 bases and J by 2 bases, with 6 bases between. The CDR3 consists of 13 residues. Per the germline V gene, CDR1 is MDHEN and CDR2 is SYDVKM. This CDR3 reads CASSLPHNTEAFF. The CDR3 bases are TGTGCCAGCAGTTTACCACACAACACTGAAGCTTTCTTT.

The chain employs TRBV4-1 and TRBJ1-3, with D maybe TRBD1 (5 bases). The CDR3 spans 15 residues. In germline, CDR1 is MGHRA, CDR2 YSYEKL. The V gene lost 0 bases and the J gene lost 7 bases, with 13 bases spanning the gap. For the CDR3, the DNA is TGCGCCAGCAGCCAAGAATGGCAGGAGGGGAACACCATATATTTT. It is translated as CASSQEWQEGNTIYF.

V usage is TRBV6-1 and J usage is TRBJ1-5; 11 nucleotides line up with TRBD1. The CDR3 extends over 15 amino acids. Germline trimming cut 6 bases from V and 2 bases from J; bases unmatched to any gene: 3. Germline V lookup: CDR1 MNHNS, CDR2 SASEGT. The CDR3 coding sequence is TGTGCCAGCAGGGACAGGGGGCGCGGCAATCAGCCCCAGCATTTT. Its protein is CASRDRGRGNQPQHF.

The chain uses TRBV30 and TRBJ2-5, with 9 bases lining up with TRBD1. J gave up 5 bases and V 1 base, and 11 bases lay outside the gene matches. Germline values: CDR1 GTSNPN, CDR2 SVGIG (reference sequence). This CDR3 has 16 residues. The CDR3 DNA follows: TGTGCCTGGAGTGATAGGGACAGGGACATTTGGGAGACCCAGTACTTC. This encodes CAWSDRDRDIWETQYF.